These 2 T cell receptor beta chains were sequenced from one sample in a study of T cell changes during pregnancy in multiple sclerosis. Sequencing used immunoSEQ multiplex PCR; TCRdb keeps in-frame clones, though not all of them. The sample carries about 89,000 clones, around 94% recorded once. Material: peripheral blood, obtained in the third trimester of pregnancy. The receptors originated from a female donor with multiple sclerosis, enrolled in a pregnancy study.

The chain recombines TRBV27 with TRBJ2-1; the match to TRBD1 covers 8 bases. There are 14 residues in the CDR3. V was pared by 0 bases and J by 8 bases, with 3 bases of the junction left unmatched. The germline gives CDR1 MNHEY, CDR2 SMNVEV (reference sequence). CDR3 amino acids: CASSLSRTGYEQFF. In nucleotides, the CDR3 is TGTGCCAGCAGTTTATCCCGGACAGGGTATGAGCAGTTCTTC.

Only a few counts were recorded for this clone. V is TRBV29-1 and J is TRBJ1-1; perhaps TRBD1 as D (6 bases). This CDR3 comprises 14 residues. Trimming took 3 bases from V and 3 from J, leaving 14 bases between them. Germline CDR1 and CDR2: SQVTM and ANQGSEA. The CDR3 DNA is TGCAGCGTTGACAAACAGGGTACATACACTGAAGCTTTCTTT. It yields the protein CSVDKQGTYTEAFF.